What follows are 14 T cell receptor beta chains derived from one specimen sequenced in a study of OX40 agonist ivuxolimab in advanced cancers. Sequencing used immunoSEQ multiplex PCR; TCRdb keeps in-frame clones, though not all of them. This table has around 140,000 clones, less than 95% appearing once. The sequences come from CD4+ or CD8+ T cells sorted from blood, collected in a trial of the OX40 agonist ivuxolimab. Receptors were obtained from an adult with an advanced solid tumor such as melanoma, head and neck, liver or kidney cancer.

A note on this clone: At one boundary the junction diverges from the germline segment, which might be a read error. V is TRBV5-1 and J is TRBJ2-7, with D possibly being TRBD2 (6 bases). Germline CDR1 is SGHRS and CDR2 is YFSETQ. The CDR3 covers 14 residues. DNA for the CDR3: TGCGCCAGCGCGGGACTTCCAATTACCTACGGGCAGTACTTC. It is translated as CASAGLPITYGQYF.

This clone was picked up a small number of times. The J gene is TRBJ1-1, the V gene TRBV14; the match to TRBD1 covers 9 bases. The CDR3 has 13 residues. Germline V gene lookup returns CDR1 SGHDN and CDR2 FVKESK. Unmatched junction bases numbered 0, after V lost 3 bases and J lost 4 bases. For the CDR3, the DNA is TGTGCCAGCAGCCAGGACAGGGGCACTGAAGCTTTCTTT. Its translation is CASSQDRGTEAFF.

This clone was picked up a small number of times. The chain carries TRBV7-9 and TRBJ2-7, with 7 nucleotides matching TRBD2. Germline assignment: CDR1 SEHNR and CDR2 FQNEAQ (reference sequence). V shed 2 bases and J 6 bases; nucleotides not matched to a gene: 4. This CDR3 spans 13 amino acids. In DNA, the CDR3 is TGTGCCAGCAGCTTAAGCGGGGTCGCCGAGCAGTACTTC. It codes for CASSLSGVAEQYF.

J is TRBJ1-2 and V is TRBV6-5; tentatively, D is TRBD1 (6 bases). The CDR3 totals 16 residues. Trimming removed 0 bases from V and 6 bases from J, with 17 bases in between. Germline loops: CDR1 MNHEY, CDR2 SVGAGI. This CDR3 is CASSYSLAGEGNGYTF. Here the CDR3 DNA reads TGTGCCAGCAGTTACTCCCTGGCAGGGGAGGGGAATGGCTACACCTTC.

The V call is TRBV5-1, the J call TRBJ2-2; tentative D call: TRBD2 (5 bases). Germline V gene lookup returns CDR1 SGHRS and CDR2 YFSETQ. CDR3 size: 16 residues. V lost 5 bases, J lost 0 bases, and 14 bases lay in between. The DNA for the CDR3 is TGCGCCAGCAGACCTACCGGGAATGCGAACACCGGGGAGCTGTTTTTT. As protein: CASRPTGNANTGELFF.

This clone was counted only a few times. CDR3 nucleotide sequence: TGTGCCATCAGCGGGGTCGCCTCTAATGAAAAACTGTTTTTT. It specifies CAISGVASNEKLFF. This chain joins TRBV10-3 and TRBJ1-4; D is ambiguous. Germline-derived CDR1 and CDR2 are ENHRY and SYGVKD. The V end was cut by 6 bases, the J end by 3 bases, with 11 bases between. The CDR3 covers 14 residues.

This rearrangement joins TRBV6-5 to TRBJ1-1; unclear D gene. The CDR3 is 15 amino acids. The V end was cut by 2 bases, the J end by 3 bases, with 13 bases between. Per the germline V gene, CDR1 is MNHEY and CDR2 is SVGAGI. In nucleotides, the CDR3 is TGTGCCAGCAGTTACGATGGGGTAGGAGACACTGAAGCTTTCTTT. Amino acids: CASSYDGVGDTEAFF.

V gene TRBV15 combines with J gene TRBJ2-5; no clear D gene. Germline V gives CDR1 LNHNV, CDR2 YYDKDF (reference sequence). This CDR3 has 12 amino acids. With 1 base removed from V and 5 bases from J, the gap between germline ends came to 5 bases. CDR3 sequence: CATSRASETQYF. DNA of the CDR3: TGTGCCACCAGCAGAGCATCGGAGACCCAGTACTTC.

This sequence joins TRBV6-6 and TRBJ2-7, with a possible D match to TRBD1 (7 bases). The CDR3 extends over 12 amino acids. The germline V and J ends were trimmed by 6 bases and 6 bases, with 12 bases remaining between them. The germline CDR1 and CDR2 sequences are MNHNY and SVGAGI (reference sequence). The CDR3 nucleotides read TGTGCCAGCAGCCCGCAGGGGGGCGAGCAGTACTTC. Amino acid sequence: CASSPQGGEQYF.

This clone is a singleton in its sample. The V and J genes are TRBV2 and TRBJ2-2; D call uncertain. CDR3 length: 14 amino acids. Germline assignment: CDR1 SNHLY and CDR2 FYNNEI. V lost 6 bases and J lost 0, with 8 bases in between. The CDR3 is CASRDRSNTGELFF. For the CDR3, the DNA is TGTGCCAGCAGGGACCGATCGAACACCGGGGAGCTGTTTTTT.

This clone has only one observation. The V gene is TRBV28, the J gene TRBJ1-2; D perhaps matches TRBD1 (6 bases). CDR1 and CDR2 from the germline V gene are MDHEN and SYDVKM. V lost 1 base and J 6 bases, leaving 21 bases between the germline ends. The CDR3 is 17 amino acids. The CDR3 region is CASSLSNVGQLADGYTF. CDR3 in DNA: TGTGCCAGCAGTTTATCCAACGTCGGACAGCTAGCAGATGGCTACACCTTC.

This sequence joins TRBV27 and TRBJ2-7; D may be TRBD1 (6 bases). From germline, CDR1 is MNHEY and CDR2 SMNVEV (reference sequence). V was clipped by 4 bases and J by 2 bases, with 12 bases between them. The CDR3 covers 14 residues. The CDR3 DNA reads TGTGCCAGCAGTTCGAACAGGGAAGCCTACGAGCAGTACTTC. It specifies CASSSNREAYEQYF.

The gene calls are TRBV6-5 and TRBJ2-3; D possibly corresponds to TRBD1 (5 bases). Germline V lookup: CDR1 MNHEY, CDR2 SVGAGI. Trimming left V 6 bases short and J 2 bases short, with 12 bases between. The CDR3 loop spans 14 amino acids. CDR3 coding DNA: TGTGCCAGCAGGCGGCTAGGGGCCACAGATACGCAGTATTTT. As protein: CASRRLGATDTQYF.

CDR3 region: CASSLVLPSTNEKLFF. The CDR3 nucleotides are TGTGCCAGCAGTTTGGTTCTCCCATCAACTAATGAAAAACTGTTTTTT. V is TRBV28 and J is TRBJ1-4; D is unresolved. Germline assignment: CDR1 MDHEN and CDR2 SYDVKM. The CDR3 spans 16 residues. V lost 3 bases and J lost 0, with 11 bases in between.